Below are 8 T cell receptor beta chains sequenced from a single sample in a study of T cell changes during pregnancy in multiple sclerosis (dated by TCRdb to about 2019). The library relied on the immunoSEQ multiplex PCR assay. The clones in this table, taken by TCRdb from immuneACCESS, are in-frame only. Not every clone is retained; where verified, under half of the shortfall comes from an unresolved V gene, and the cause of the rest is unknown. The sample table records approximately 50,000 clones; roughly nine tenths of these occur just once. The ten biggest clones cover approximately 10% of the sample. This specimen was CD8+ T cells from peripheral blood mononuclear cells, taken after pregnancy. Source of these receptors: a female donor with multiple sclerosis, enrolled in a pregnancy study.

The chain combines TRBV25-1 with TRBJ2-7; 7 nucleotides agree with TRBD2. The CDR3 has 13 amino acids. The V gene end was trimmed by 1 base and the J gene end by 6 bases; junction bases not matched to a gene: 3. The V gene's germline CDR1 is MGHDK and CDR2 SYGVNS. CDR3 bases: TGTGCCAGCAGTGAATCCGGGGGGACCGAGCAGTACTTC. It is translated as CASSESGGTEQYF.

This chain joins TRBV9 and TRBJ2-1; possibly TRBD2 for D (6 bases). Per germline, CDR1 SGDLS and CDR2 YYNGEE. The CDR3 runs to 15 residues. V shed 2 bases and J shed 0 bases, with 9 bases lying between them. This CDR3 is CASSVNGGSYNEQFF. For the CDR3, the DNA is TGTGCCAGCAGCGTCAACGGGGGCTCCTACAATGAGCAGTTCTTC.

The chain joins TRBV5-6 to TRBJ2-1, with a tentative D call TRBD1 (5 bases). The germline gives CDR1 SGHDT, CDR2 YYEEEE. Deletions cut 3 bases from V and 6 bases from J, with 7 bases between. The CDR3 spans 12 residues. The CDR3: CASSSGLNEQFF. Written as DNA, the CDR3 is TGTGCCAGCAGCTCAGGGCTCAATGAGCAGTTCTTC.

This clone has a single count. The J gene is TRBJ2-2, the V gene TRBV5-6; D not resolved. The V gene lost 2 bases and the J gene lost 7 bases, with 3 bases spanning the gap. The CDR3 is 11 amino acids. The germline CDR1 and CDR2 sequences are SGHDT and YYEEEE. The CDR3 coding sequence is TGTGCCAGCAGCTTCGTCGGGGAGCTGTTTTTT. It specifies CASSFVGELFF.

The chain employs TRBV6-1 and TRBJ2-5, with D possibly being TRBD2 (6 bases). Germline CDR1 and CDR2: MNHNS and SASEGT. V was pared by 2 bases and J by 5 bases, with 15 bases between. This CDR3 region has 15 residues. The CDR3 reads CASSETTGGLETQYF. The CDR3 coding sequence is TGTGCCAGCAGTGAAACCACAGGAGGGTTGGAGACCCAGTACTTC.

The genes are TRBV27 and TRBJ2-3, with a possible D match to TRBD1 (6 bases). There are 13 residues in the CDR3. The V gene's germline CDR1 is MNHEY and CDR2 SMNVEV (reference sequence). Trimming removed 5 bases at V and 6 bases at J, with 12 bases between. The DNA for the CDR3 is TGTGCCAGCAGTATACAGGGTTACGATACGCAGTATTTT. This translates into CASSIQGYDTQYF.

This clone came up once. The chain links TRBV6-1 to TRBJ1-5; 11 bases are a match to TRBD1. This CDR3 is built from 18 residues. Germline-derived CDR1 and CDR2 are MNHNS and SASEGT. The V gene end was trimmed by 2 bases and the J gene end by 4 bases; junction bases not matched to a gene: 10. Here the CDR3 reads CASSEYGQGALENQPQHF. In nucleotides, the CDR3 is TGTGCCAGCAGTGAATACGGACAGGGGGCATTAGAGAATCAGCCCCAGCATTTT.

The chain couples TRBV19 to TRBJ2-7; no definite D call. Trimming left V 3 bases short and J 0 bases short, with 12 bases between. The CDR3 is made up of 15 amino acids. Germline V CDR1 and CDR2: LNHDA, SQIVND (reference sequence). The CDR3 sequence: CASSISQVSSYEQYF. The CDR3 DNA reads TGTGCCAGTAGTATTTCGCAGGTTAGCTCCTACGAGCAGTACTTC.